This TCR beta chain is from a study of cytomegalovirus exposure and HLA in healthy donors. In the study overall: As an earlier analysis found, 150 million to 200 million T cells yielded about 120 million unique TCR beta sequences. The study's findings and limits: As a later analysis revealed, most CMV-associated TCR beta chains appeared HLA-restricted. In a later analysis, DRB1 alleles had the most associated TCRs; HLA-C alleles the fewest.

PCR amplification relied on 60 Vbeta primers (plus 13 Jbeta primers). The assay was immunoSEQ multiplex PCR, and TCRdb's table has in-frame clones only and misses some. Here the sample spans about 120,000 clones, about three quarters being singletons. This clone turned up a few times. Antigen specificity is unknown. V lost 2 bases to trimming and J lost 6 bases, with 17 bases between them. The length of the CDR3 is 17 residues. Germline V gene sequence: CDR1 MNHNS, CDR2 SASEGT. The material sequenced was PBMCs. This TCR derives from a woman under 40 in good health and CMV-seropositive. V and J are TRBV6-1 and TRBJ1-6; weak D call: TRBD1 (5 bases). Here the CDR3 reads CASSEIFGTGSNSPLHF. The CDR3 DNA reads as TGTGCCAGCAGTGAAATTTTTGGAACAGGCAGTAATTCACCCCTCCACTTT.